This TCR beta chain was captured by sequencing in a study of shared clonotypes between healthy human individuals. Findings and limits, study-wide: Unshared clonotypes carried lower generation probabilities than those common to all four donors.

CDR3 length: 19 residues. V lost 7 bases and J lost 0, with 23 bases in between. Germline loops: CDR1 SGDLS, CDR2 YYNGEE. Sequencing used immunoSEQ multiplex PCR; TCRdb keeps in-frame clones, though not all of them. The sample lists roughly 700,000 clones, roughly 91% occurring once. Concerning this clone itself: Its cognate antigen is unknown.

This chain uses TRBV9 with TRBJ2-6; tentative D call: TRBD1 (6 bases). The clonotype originates from a young man in good health. Some clones in this sample may be carry-over from other donors' samples. Sequenced: memory CD8+ T cells from PBMCs. As to subset: CD45RO+ cells pooled with CCR7-negative TemRA cells. CDR3 in DNA: TGTGCCAGCGCTGGAACGACAGGCCGGGCCAACTCTGGGGCCAACGTCCTGACTTTC. This gives the protein CASAGTTGRANSGANVLTF.